These 19 T cell receptor beta chains were sequenced from one sample in a study of cytomegalovirus exposure and HLA in healthy donors. Primers for the PCR totalled 60 Vbeta and 13 Jbeta. Sequencing was performed with immunoSEQ multiplex PCR; in TCRdb, only in-frame clones are kept and a portion is missing. The data hold 150,000 to 200,000 clones, with roughly 80% observed a single time. The sequencing sample was made of PBMCs. Receptors originate from a male donor in good health and CMV-seropositive.

The chain recombines TRBV21-1 with TRBJ2-3; TRBD2 was called by the table and not checked on the DNA. TRBV21-1 constitutes a pseudogene. The CDR3 sequence is 14 residues long. For the CDR3, the DNA is TGTGCCAGCAGCAAAAGGAAATTGCGGGGACGGCAGTATTTT. Protein product: CASSKRKLRGRQYF.

The V call is TRBV29-1, the J call TRBJ2-2; possibly TRBD1 for D (6 bases). This CDR3 has 15 residues. Trimming took 6 bases from V and 6 from J, leaving 20 bases between them. CDR1 SQVTM and CDR2 ANQGSEA come from the germline V gene. This chain's CDR3 is CSVRRTADGAGELFF. The CDR3 nucleotides are TGCAGCGTCCGGAGGACAGCTGACGGGGCCGGGGAGCTGTTTTTT.

This chain links TRBV29-1 with TRBJ1-6; the match to TRBD1 covers 7 bases. This CDR3 is built from 13 residues. Germline V CDR1 and CDR2: SQVTM, ANQGSEA. V shed 5 bases and J 4 bases; nucleotides not matched to a gene: 2. The CDR3 bases are TGCAGCGTTCGGGACAGTTATAATTCACCCCTCCACTTT. The encoded protein is CSVRDSYNSPLHF. The whole variable domain, filled in from reference TRBV29-1 and TRBJ1-6, reads SAVISQKPSRDICQRGTSLTIQCQVDSQVTMMFWYRQQPGQSLTLIATANQGSEATYESGFVIDKFPISRPNLTFSTLTVSNMSPEDSSIYLCSVRDSYNSPLHFGNGTRLTVT.

The chain joins TRBV30 to TRBJ1-5, with 8 bases aligning to TRBD1. The CDR3 consists of 17 residues. The V and J ends lost 0 bases and 0 bases, in that order; junction bases with no gene match: 7. The V gene's germline CDR1 is GTSNPN and CDR2 SVGIG (reference sequence). CDR3 loop: CAWSVQGVRYSNQPQHF. The CDR3 DNA follows: TGTGCCTGGAGTGTACAGGGGGTCCGTTATAGCAATCAGCCCCAGCATTTT.

The V and J genes are TRBV5-6 and TRBJ1-1; TRBD1 is a possible D gene (6 bases). The germline CDR1 and CDR2 sequences are SGHDT and YYEEEE. V lost 6 bases, J lost 0 bases, and 12 bases lay in between. The CDR3 is made up of 14 amino acids. CDR3 in amino acids: CASNPQGLNTEAFF. The CDR3 DNA is TGTGCCAGCAACCCACAGGGTTTGAACACTGAAGCTTTCTTT.

This clone appeared once. V and J are TRBV7-2 and TRBJ1-2; D is ambiguous. CDR1 SGHTA and CDR2 FQGNSA come from the germline V gene. The length of the CDR3 is 14 residues. Trimming removed 5 bases at V and 2 bases at J, with 12 bases between. The CDR3 nucleotides are TGTGCCAGCAGCCCTCAGAATCAGAACTATGGCTACACCTTC. Its protein product is CASSPQNQNYGYTF.

This chain links TRBV7-2 with TRBJ1-2; 7 nucleotides agree with TRBD1. The CDR3 is made up of 15 amino acids. Germline trimming cut 1 base from V and 2 bases from J; bases unmatched to any gene: 4. Per germline, CDR1 SGHTA and CDR2 FQGNSA. In DNA, the CDR3 is TGTGCCAGCAGCTTAGACAGGGGTGGGAACTATGGCTACACCTTC. This encodes CASSLDRGGNYGYTF. The full variable domain, completed using reference TRBV7-2 and TRBJ1-2, is GAGVSQSPSNKVTEKGKDVELRCDPISGHTALYWYRQSLGQGLEFLIYFQGNSAPDKSGLPSDRFSAERTGGSVSTLTIQRTQQEDSAVYLCASSLDRGGNYGYTFGSGTRLTVV.

This clone was counted only a few times. V is TRBV11-3 and J is TRBJ2-1; 7 bases match TRBD2. V lost 5 bases to trimming and J lost 0 bases; unmatched junction nucleotides: 4. Looked up from germline, CDR1 is SGHNT and CDR2 is YENEEA. This CDR3 contains 15 residues. CDR3 sequence (DNA): TGTGCCAGCAGCGCTAGCGGTAGCTCCTACAATGAGCAGTTCTTC. It specifies CASSASGSSYNEQFF.

The chain's CDR3 is CASRWDRGQYGYTF. Here the CDR3 DNA reads TGTGCCAGCCGGTGGGACAGGGGGCAATATGGCTACACCTTC. The V and J genes are TRBV28 and TRBJ1-2, with 12 nucleotides matching TRBD1. Germline V lookup: CDR1 MDHEN, CDR2 SYDVKM. CDR3 length: 14 residues. The trim removed 8 bases at V and 5 bases at J, leaving 6 bases unmatched.

The chain links TRBV5-6 to TRBJ2-7; 9 bases map to TRBD1. This CDR3 has 17 residues. Trimming at V came to 6 bases and at J to 5 bases, leaving 18 bases not matched to a gene. Germline-derived CDR1 and CDR2 are SGHDT and YYEEEE. The CDR3 region has the DNA TGTGCCAGCACCAGATTGATAAAACGGGACAGGGACCACGAGCAGTACTTC. Translated: CASTRLIKRDRDHEQYF. The full variable domain, with the rest looked up from reference TRBV5-6 and TRBJ2-7, is DAGVTQSPTHLIKTRGQQVTLRCSPKSGHDTVSWYQQALGQGPQFIFQYYEEEERQRGNFPDRFSGHQFPNYSSELNVNALLLGDSALYLCASTRLIKRDRDHEQYFGPGTRLTVT.

The genes are TRBV27 and TRBJ1-1, with a possible D match to TRBD1 (6 bases). Germline CDR1 MNHEY, CDR2 SMNVEV (reference sequence). Trimming left V 5 bases short and J 10 bases short, with 23 bases between. This CDR3 has 15 amino acids. The CDR3 reads CASSLGRAGEKVAFF. In nucleotides, the CDR3 is TGTGCCAGCAGTCTAGGACGGGCAGGGGAAAAGGTAGCTTTCTTT.

The CDR3 protein is CASGLGQGLQETQYF. In DNA form, the CDR3 reads TGTGCTAGTGGTTTGGGTCAGGGACTACAAGAGACCCAGTACTTC. This rearrangement joins TRBV12-5 to TRBJ2-5, with 7 bases identical to TRBD2. The germline V gene encodes CDR1 LGHNT and CDR2 FRNRAP. The CDR3 totals 15 residues. V shed 1 base, J shed 2 bases, and the junction held 4 bases outside the gene matches.

The V gene is TRBV28, the J gene TRBJ1-2, with D hard to call. CDR3 length equals 10 residues. CDR1 and CDR2 (germline): MDHEN, SYDVKM. V was trimmed by 6 bases and J by 14 bases, leaving 13 bases between them. Written as DNA, the CDR3 is TGTGCCAGCAGCCGACAAGCCCGAACCTTC. Translation: CASSRQARTF.

This sequence joins TRBV19 and TRBJ1-1; D perhaps matches TRBD1 (6 bases). V dropped 5 bases and J dropped 5 bases, with 18 bases sitting between them. The CDR3 spans 15 residues. Germline V CDR1 and CDR2: LNHDA, SQIVND (reference sequence). CDR3 nucleotides: TGTGCCAGTAGTCCCAGAGACAGGCGAGGAACTGAAGCTTTCTTT. Protein sequence: CASSPRDRRGTEAFF.

This chain connects TRBV18 to TRBJ1-1, with D possibly matching TRBD1 (6 bases). Germline CDR1 and CDR2: KGHSH and LQKENI. CDR3 length equals 14 residues. Trimming shortened V by 2 bases and J by 4 bases, and 11 bases separated the two germline ends. The CDR3 loop is CASSPGDIITEAFF. CDR3 nucleotides: TGTGCCAGCTCACCAGGGGACATCATCACTGAAGCTTTCTTT. Variable domain in full (rest from reference TRBV18 and TRBJ1-1): NAGVMQNPRHLVRRRGQEARLRCSPMKGHSHVYWYRQLPEEGLKFMVYLQKENIIDESGMPKERFSAEFPKEGPSILRIQQVVRGDSAAYFCASSPGDIITEAFFGQGTRLTVV.

The CDR3 coding sequence is TGTGCCTGGACCCCACGGTGGGCTAGCGGTCAAGAGACCCAGTACTTC. This codes for CAWTPRWASGQETQYF. The chain carries TRBV30 and TRBJ2-5; 7 nucleotides line up with TRBD2. The length of the CDR3 is 16 residues. The ends lost 4 bases at V and 2 bases at J; junction bases unmatched: 13. Germline V gene sequence: CDR1 GTSNPN, CDR2 SVGIG (reference sequence).

The chain carries TRBV9 and TRBJ2-5, with 8 bases fitting TRBD2. Germline CDR1 is SGDLS and CDR2 is YYNGEE. There are 15 residues in the CDR3. V shed 3 bases, J shed 2 bases, and the junction held 6 bases outside the gene matches. CDR3 sequence (DNA): TGTGCCAGCAGCGCCGCGGGGGGAACACAAGAGACCCAGTACTTC. Translating it yields CASSAAGGTQETQYF.

CDR3 DNA: TGTGCCAGCAGCTCTCTAACCGGGGAGCTGTTTTTT. Translated: CASSSLTGELFF. The chain combines TRBV9 with TRBJ2-2; D gene ambiguous. CDR1 and CDR2 (germline): SGDLS, YYNGEE. This CDR3 is 12 amino acids long. V was clipped by 4 bases and J by 5 bases, with 6 bases between them. The full variable domain, in which reference TRBV9 and TRBJ2-2 provide the parts outside the CDR3, is DSGVTQTPKHLITATGQRVTLRCSPRSGDLSVYWYQQSLDQGLQFLIQYYNGEERAKGNILERFSAQQFPDLHSELNLSSLELGDSALYFCASSSLTGELFFGEGSRLTVL.

V is TRBV5-1 and J is TRBJ1-1, with D possibly matching TRBD1 (6 bases). Trimming pared 1 base from V and 3 bases from J, leaving 10 bases between. This CDR3 comprises 14 residues. Germline V gene data show CDR1 as SGHRS and CDR2 as YFSETQ. CDR3 amino acids: CASSLTGTHTEAFF. The CDR3 DNA sequence: TGCGCCAGCAGCTTGACAGGGACCCACACTGAAGCTTTCTTT.